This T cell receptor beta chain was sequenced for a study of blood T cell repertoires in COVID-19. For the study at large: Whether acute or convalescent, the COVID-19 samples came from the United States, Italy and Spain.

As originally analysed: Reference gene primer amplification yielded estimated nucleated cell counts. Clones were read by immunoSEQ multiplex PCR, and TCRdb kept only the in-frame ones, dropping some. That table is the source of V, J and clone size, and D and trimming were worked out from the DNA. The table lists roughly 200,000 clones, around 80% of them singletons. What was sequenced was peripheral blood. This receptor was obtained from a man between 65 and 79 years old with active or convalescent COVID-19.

The CDR3 region has the DNA TGTGCCAGTAGTACGACAGCTACCACTGAAGCTTTCTTT. Protein sequence: CASSTTATTEAFF. The chain recombines TRBV19 with TRBJ1-1; possibly TRBD1 for D (5 bases). Germline V gene data show CDR1 as LNHDA and CDR2 as SQIVND (reference sequence). The CDR3 runs to 13 residues. Trimming removed 4 bases at V and 4 bases at J, with 10 bases between. The entire variable domain, with the rest obtained from reference TRBV19 and TRBJ1-1, is as follows: DGGITQSPKYLFRKEGQNVTLSCEQNLNHDAMYWYRQDPGQGLRLIYYSQIVNDFQKGDIAEGYSVSREKKESFPLTVTSAQKNPTAFYLCASSTTATTEAFFGQGTRLTVV.